These T cell receptor beta chains were read from a single sample in a study of T-cell memory formation after mild COVID-19. TCRdb passed the 5' RACE reads through MiXCR, listing each CDR3 protein once. The sample shows approximately 400,000 distinct CDR3 sequences, roughly 18% of them seen only once. Sequences were obtained from PBMCs or a T cell subset sorted from them (not recorded which). All receptors come from a man between 18 and 29 years old who had mild COVID-19 (a few samples of this study predate the infection). Cell type and time point are not known. CDR3s include the opening cysteine and the closing phenylalanine or tryptophan. D genes are given only for firm matches. Clone size is not always given. Where it is, it says once, few, many or a class for expanded clones.

size | J | D | V | length | DNA | CDR3
- | TRBJ2-5 | TRBD1 | TRBV2 | 15 | TGTGCCAGCAGATCAGGGGGCGGATTCCAAGAGACCCAGTACTTC | CASRSGGGFQETQYF
once | TRBJ1-5 | - | TRBV7-2 | 14 | TGTGCCAGCAGTTCCTTGGGAGGGGATCAGCCCCAGCATTTT | CASSSLGGDQPQHF
- | TRBJ2-3 | TRBD2 | TRBV6-2/TRBV6-3 | 15 | TGTGCCAGCACCCAAGGACTAGGTAGCACAGATACGCAGTATTTT | CASTQGLGSTDTQYF
few | TRBJ2-7 | TRBD1 | TRBV7-8 | 15 | TGTGCCAGCAGCCTAGGTCGGGACAGCCGCTACGAGCAGTACTTC | CASSLGRDSRYEQYF
- | TRBJ1-6 | - | TRBV7-8 | 19 | TGTGCCAGCAGCTTACGGGCGGAAGCTTTAAGCTCCTATAATTCACCCCTCCACTTT | CASSLRAEALSSYNSPLHF
- | TRBJ1-1 | - | TRBV7-8 | 13 | TGTGCCAGCAGCGAAAGGGGGGTCACTGAAGCTTTCTTT | CASSERGVTEAFF
many | TRBJ2-2 | TRBD2 | TRBV7-2 | 15 | TGTGCCAGCAGCTTGAGCGGGGGGGCCCCCGGGGAGCTGTTTTTT | CASSLSGGAPGELFF
few | TRBJ1-4 | TRBD1 | TRBV18 | 14 | TGTGCCAGCTCACCAACAGGGGTAAATGAAAAACTGTTTTTT | CASSPTGVNEKLFF
- | TRBJ2-2 | TRBD1 | TRBV12-3/TRBV12-4 | 16 | TGTGCCAGCAGTCTGAGGCAGGGGGCCGGCGCCGGGGAGCTGTTTTTT | CASSLRQGAGAGELFF
few | TRBJ2-5 | - | TRBV5-1 | 14 | TGCGCCAGCAGCTTGGGGGATCGTCAAGAGACCCAGTACTTC | CASSLGDRQETQYF
- | TRBJ2-3 | TRBD1 | TRBV9 | 15 | TGTGCCAGCAGCGTCGACAGGGGCCACACAGATACGCAGTATTTT | CASSVDRGHTDTQYF
few | TRBJ2-3 | TRBD1 | TRBV9 | 15 | TGTGCCAGCAGCGTGTCCGGGACAGACACAGATACGCAGTATTTT | CASSVSGTDTDTQYF
few | TRBJ1-1 | TRBD1 | TRBV24-1 | 13 | TGTGCCACCAGAGGAGACAGGGGCAGTGGGGCTTTCTTT | CATRGDRGSGAFF
- | TRBJ1-2 | TRBD1 | TRBV7-3 | 15 | TGTGCCAGCAGAGAGAAACGGGACAGGGTATTCGGCTACACCTTC | CASREKRDRVFGYTF
many | TRBJ2-1 | TRBD2 | TRBV7-9 | 15 | TGTGCCAGCACCCCCCCACTAGCGGGAAACAATGAGCAGTTCTTC | CASTPPLAGNNEQFF
few | TRBJ1-4 | - | TRBV7-6 | 14 | TGTGCCAGCAGTATCGGACGGTTTAATGAAAAACTGTTTTTT | CASSIGRFNEKLFF
- | TRBJ1-1 | - | TRBV7-9 | 16 | TGTGCCAGCAGCCCCGATCGAGGAGATCAGAACACTGAAGCTTTCTTT | CASSPDRGDQNTEAFF
few | TRBJ2-5 | - | TRBV11-2 | 17 | TGTGCCAGCAGACTAAAAGCATGGGCGTCTCCGCAAGAGACCCAGTACTTC | CASRLKAWASPQETQYF
many | TRBJ2-1 | - | TRBV6-2/TRBV6-3 | 13 | TGTGCCAGCAGTTACCTGGGGGGAAATGAGCAGTTCTTC | CASSYLGGNEQFF
many | TRBJ1-6 | - | TRBV4-3 | 20 | TGCGCCAGCAGCCAAGATGGAGGGGGAGATACGAGCTCCTATAATTCACCCCTCCACTTT | CASSQDGGGDTSSYNSPLHF
few | TRBJ2-5 | - | TRBV27 | 18 | TGTGCCAGCAGTTGGGTGGCTGGGTTACTAGTTGAGACGGAGACCCAGTACTTC | CASSWVAGLLVETETQYF
- | TRBJ1-5 | - | TRBV2 | 13 | TGTGCCAGCAGTGAATTGGGGGGCCAGCCCCATCATTTT | CASSELGGQPHHF
- | TRBJ1-5 | - | TRBV28 | 12 | TGTGCCAGCAGTTCCTTGCTGGCGCCCCAGCATTTT | CASSSLLAPQHF
few | TRBJ1-5 | - | TRBV12-3/TRBV12-4 | 13 | TGTGCCAGCACCCCCAGGGTCAATCAGCCCCAGCATTTT | CASTPRVNQPQHF
- | TRBJ2-3 | - | TRBV3-1 | 13 | TGTGCCAGCAGCCAAGCCAACCCTGGGGCGCAGTATTTT | CASSQANPGAQYF
few | TRBJ2-3 | - | TRBV20-1 | 16 | TGCAGCCTCAAACCGGAGATGCGGGAAGAGACAGATACGCAGTATTTT | CSLKPEMREETDTQYF
many | TRBJ2-6 | - | TRBV7-9 | 14 | TGTGCCAGCAGGCGGAACTCTGGGGCCAACGTCCTGACTTTC | CASRRNSGANVLTF
- | TRBJ2-5 | TRBD2 | TRBV20-1 | 15 | TGCAGTCGAAAAGGGACTAGCGGGGTCGGGGAGACCCAGTACTTC | CSRKGTSGVGETQYF
few | TRBJ1-1 | - | TRBV20-1 | 14 | TGCAGTGCTAGGGCCTGGTTCGGGGTCACTGAAGCTTTCTTT | CSARAWFGVTEAFF
- | TRBJ2-1 | - | TRBV15 | 13 | TGTGCCACCAGCAGCGCGTCCTACCTAGAGCAGTTCTTC | CATSSASYLEQFF
- | TRBJ1-1 | TRBD1 | TRBV12-5 | 13 | TGTGCTAGTGGCATCCGGGGGACAGGGGAAGCTTTCTTT | CASGIRGTGEAFF
few | TRBJ1-1 | - | TRBV18 | 15 | TGTGCCAGCTCACCCACACGACAGGTCGGCACTGAAGCTTTCTTT | CASSPTRQVGTEAFF
- | TRBJ1-4 | TRBD1 | TRBV7-8 | 14 | TGTGCCAGCAGCTCGACAGGGGCACTAGAAAAACTGTTTTTT | CASSSTGALEKLFF
- | TRBJ1-1 | - | TRBV20-1 | 11 | TGCAGTGCTACGACAGGATTCGGAGCTTTCTTT | CSATTGFGAFF
many | TRBJ2-4 | TRBD1 | TRBV5-1 | 13 | TGCGCCAGCAGCTTACAGGGGTGGGACATTCAGTACTTC | CASSLQGWDIQYF
- | TRBJ2-5 | - | TRBV28 | 15 | TGTGCCAGCAGTTTAGGGGGCAGGATGTTGGAGACCCAGTACTTC | CASSLGGRMLETQYF
- | TRBJ2-4 | - | TRBV20-1 | 13 | TGCAGTGCTCGGCCCCGCATGGGAAACATTCAGTACTTC | CSARPRMGNIQYF
- | TRBJ2-5 | - | TRBV20-1 | 13 | TGCAGTGCTAGAGACCTAGAATTGGGGACCCAGTACTTC | CSARDLELGTQYF
few | TRBJ2-3 | - | TRBV5-1 | 13 | TGCGCCAGCAGCTTTGGAATCCCAGATACGCAGTATTTT | CASSFGIPDTQYF
few | TRBJ2-2 | TRBD1 | TRBV7-2 | 15 | TGTGCCAGCAGCCAACAGGGGGCGAACACCGGGGAGCTGTTTTTT | CASSQQGANTGELFF
- | TRBJ1-5 | - | TRBV6-5 | 13 | TGTGCCAGCAGTTACGTTCCCTATCAGCCCCAGCATTTT | CASSYVPYQPQHF
many | TRBJ2-2 | - | TRBV12-3/TRBV12-4 | 14 | TGTGCCAGCAGTTTAGCTGAGAACACCGGGGAGCTGTTTTTT | CASSLAENTGELFF